The entry that follows covers one TCR beta chain sequence. TCRdb independently ran MiXCR on the 5' RACE reads; one entry per CDR3 protein. Here the sample spans roughly 80,000 distinct CDR3 sequences, roughly 15% being singletons. This record belongs to a study of early T cells in non-severe SARS-CoV-2 infection. Losses at the gene ends were 2 bases for V and 5 bases for J; bases not matched to a gene: 3. The CDR3 covers 15 residues. CDR1 is SGHNT and CDR2 is YYREEE in the germline V gene (reference sequence). This TCR came from an adult who was a healthcare worker with PCR-confirmed SARS-CoV-2 infection or an uninfected control (not recorded which). Sequenced input: whole blood. The V gene is TRBV5-4, the J gene TRBJ1-4; TRBD1 matches 10 bases. The CDR3 DNA follows: TGTGCCAGCAGCTTATGGGGACAGGGGAATGAAAAACTGTTTTTT. Translated: CASSLWGQGNEKLFF.